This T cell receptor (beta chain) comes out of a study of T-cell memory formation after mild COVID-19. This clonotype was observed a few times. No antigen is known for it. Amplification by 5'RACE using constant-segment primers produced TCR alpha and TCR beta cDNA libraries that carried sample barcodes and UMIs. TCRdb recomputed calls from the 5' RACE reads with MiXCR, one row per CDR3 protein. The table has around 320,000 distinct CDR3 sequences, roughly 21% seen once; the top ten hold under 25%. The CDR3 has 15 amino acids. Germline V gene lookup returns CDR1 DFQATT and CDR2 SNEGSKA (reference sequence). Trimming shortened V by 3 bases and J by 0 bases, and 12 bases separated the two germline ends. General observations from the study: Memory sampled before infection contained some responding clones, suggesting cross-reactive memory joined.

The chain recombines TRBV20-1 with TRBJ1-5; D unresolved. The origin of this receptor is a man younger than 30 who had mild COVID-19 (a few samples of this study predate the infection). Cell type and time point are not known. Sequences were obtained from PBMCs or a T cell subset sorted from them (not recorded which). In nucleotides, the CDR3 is TGCAGTGCTAGGGAACACGGTCGTAGCAATCAGCCCCAGCATTTT. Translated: CSAREHGRSNQPQHF.